This T cell receptor beta chain is from a study of cytomegalovirus exposure and HLA in healthy donors. This PCR relied on a set of 60 Vbeta primers and 13 Jbeta primers. Profiled with immunoSEQ multiplex PCR; TCRdb holds only in-frame clones, not every one. Here the sample spans approximately 190,000 clones, 65% to 85% being singletons. This TCR came from a young woman in good health and CMV-seropositive. The sequencing sample was made of PBMCs.

The CDR3 region has the DNA TGTGCCATCTTTACCAGGGGGACCTCTTATAGCAATCAGCCCCAGCATTTT. It codes for CAIFTRGTSYSNQPQHF. The chain is built from TRBV10-3 and TRBJ1-5, with 7 bases lining up with TRBD1. Per germline, CDR1 ENHRY and CDR2 SYGVKD. The V and J ends lost 8 bases and 0 bases, in that order; junction bases with no gene match: 13. The CDR3 length is 17 residues.